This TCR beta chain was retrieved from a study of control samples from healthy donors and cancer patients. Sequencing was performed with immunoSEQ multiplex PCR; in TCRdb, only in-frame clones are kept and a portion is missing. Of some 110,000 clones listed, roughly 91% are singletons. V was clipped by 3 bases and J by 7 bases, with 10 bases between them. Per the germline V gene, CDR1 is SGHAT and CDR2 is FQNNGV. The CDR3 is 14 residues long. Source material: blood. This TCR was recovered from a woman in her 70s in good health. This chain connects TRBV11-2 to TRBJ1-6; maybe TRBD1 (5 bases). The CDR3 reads CASSFQTVNSPLHF. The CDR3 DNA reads TGTGCCAGCAGCTTCCAGACAGTGAATTCACCCCTCCACTTT.